These 15 T cell receptor beta chains share one sample of origin, sequenced in a study of T cells after yellow fever vaccination (dated by TCRdb to between 2018 and 2021). Libraries came from 5' RACE. The sequencer listed for this sample is Illumina NovaSeq 6000. In TCRdb, the public reads were trimmed at Q25 with fastp and aligned with MiXCR, with productive beta chains retained. Rows with a matching CDR3 protein are joined into one entry that keeps the most common DNA and genes. The sample table shows 150,000 to 200,000 distinct CDR3 sequences, and 11% are seen once. The top ten clones comprise 36% of the sample. This sample's treatment or condition label indicates: live attenuated yellow fever vaccine strain. Here the sequenced sample was CD8+ T cells sorted from PBMCs, taken 15 days after the yellow fever booster vaccination. Receptors were obtained from a young man who received the YFV17D yellow fever vaccine.

The chain combines TRBV7-9 with TRBJ1-3, with 7 bases aligning to TRBD1. CDR3 size: 18 residues. The V gene's germline CDR1 is SEHNR and CDR2 FQNEAQ (reference sequence). The V and J ends lost 4 bases and 3 bases, in that order; junction bases with no gene match: 15. CDR3 coding DNA: TGTGCCAGCAGCTCAACCGGACAGGCCCCGTTTGATGGAAACACCATATATTTT. It encodes CASSSTGQAPFDGNTIYF.

This chain links TRBV3-1 with TRBJ1-1; tentative D call: TRBD1 (5 bases). Per the germline V gene, CDR1 is LGHDT and CDR2 is YNNKEL (reference sequence). The V end was cut by 1 base, the J end by 2 bases, with 14 bases between. The CDR3 extends over 16 amino acids. The CDR3 coding sequence is TGTGCCAGCAGCCAAGTCCCGAGGGACGGTAACACTGAAGCTTTCTTT. Its translation is CASSQVPRDGNTEAFF.

This clonotype was observed at least ten times. The chain joins TRBV4-1 to TRBJ2-1, with D possibly TRBD1 on 6 matching bases. The germline V gene has CDR1 MGHRA and CDR2 YSYEKL. The CDR3 length is 14 residues. Trimming stripped 3 bases from V and 5 bases from J, with 11 bases between. CDR3 DNA: TGCGCCAGCAGCCACCTGGACAGTAACAATGAGCAGTTCTTC. Protein product: CASSHLDSNNEQFF.

This rearrangement joins TRBV6-5 to TRBJ2-2; 9 bases line up with TRBD1. Looked up from germline, CDR1 is MNHEY and CDR2 is SVGAGI. CDR3 size: 16 residues. The ends lost 6 bases at V and 2 bases at J; junction bases unmatched: 7. The CDR3 is CASSHGQGINTGELFF. The CDR3 DNA sequence: TGTGCCAGCAGCCACGGACAGGGGATTAACACCGGGGAGCTGTTTTTT.

This clonotype has ten or more counts. This chain connects TRBV5-1 to TRBJ1-1, with D possibly matching TRBD1 (6 bases). The CDR3 has 14 residues. CDR1 and CDR2 (germline): SGHRS, YFSETQ. The germline V and J ends were trimmed by 1 base and 6 bases, with 13 bases remaining between them. Here the CDR3 DNA reads TGCGCCAGCAGCTTGTCACAGGGTTGGCCTGAAGCTTTCTTT. It translates to CASSLSQGWPEAFF.

This clonotype was observed a few times. The chain couples TRBV20-1 to TRBJ2-7, with D possibly matching TRBD2 (5 bases). CDR3 size: 13 residues. Germline V gene data show CDR1 as DFQATT and CDR2 as SNEGSKA (reference sequence). Trimming removed 3 bases from V and 6 bases from J, with 15 bases in between. The CDR3 bases are TGCAGTGCTAGGATCCGGGAATCGGGCGAGCAGTACTTC. Amino acids: CSARIRESGEQYF.

The sample holds a few counts of this clonotype. V usage is TRBV5-4 and J usage is TRBJ2-7; 7 bases match TRBD1. This CDR3 spans 13 amino acids. Trimming removed 3 bases from V and 6 bases from J; junction bases left unmatched: 6. Germline V gene lookup returns CDR1 SGHNT and CDR2 YYREEE (reference sequence). The CDR3, as DNA: TGTGCCAGCAGCTCGACAGGGTTTCGCGAGCAGTACTTC. Residues: CASSSTGFREQYF.

This rearrangement joins TRBV7-8 to TRBJ1-1; 7 positions agree with TRBD1. The V segment lost 3 bases and the J segment 11 bases; nucleotides outside the gene matches: 9. From germline, CDR1 is SGHVS and CDR2 FQNEAQ. CDR3 size: 13 residues. CDR3 in DNA: TGTGCCAGCAGCTTTGAGAGGGACAGATGGGCTTTCTTT. Protein: CASSFERDRWAFF.

This chain's CDR3 is CAISESRTETQYF. CDR3 bases: TGTGCCATCAGTGAGTCCCGGACGGAGACCCAGTACTTC. The rearrangement joins TRBV10-3 to TRBJ2-5; D is unresolved. In germline, CDR1 is ENHRY, CDR2 SYGVKD. Trimming took off 0 bases at V and 5 bases at J, with 7 bases between the two ends. This CDR3 is 13 amino acids long.

There are a few counts of this clonotype. The V and J genes are TRBV19 and TRBJ2-3, with D tentatively TRBD2 (5 bases). The CDR3 totals 15 residues. The V and J ends lost 5 bases and 4 bases respectively, with 16 bases between them. Germline CDR1 is LNHDA and CDR2 is SQIVND (reference sequence). Here the CDR3 reads CASSVRLAGADTQYF. CDR3 DNA sequence: TGTGCCAGTAGTGTGCGACTTGCGGGCGCAGATACGCAGTATTTT.

The V and J genes are TRBV11-2 and TRBJ2-7, with D perhaps assigned TRBD1 or TRBD2 (6 bases each). The CDR3 covers 13 residues. The germline V and J ends were trimmed by 5 bases and 4 bases, with 12 bases remaining between them. Germline CDR1 SGHAT, CDR2 FQNNGV. The CDR3 DNA follows: TGTGCCAGCAGCCGAAGGAGGGGGTACGAGCAGTACTTC. Translation: CASSRRRGYEQYF.

The V call is TRBV11-1, the J call TRBJ2-6; D not resolved. This CDR3 contains 17 residues. With 4 bases removed from V and 4 bases from J, the gap between germline ends came to 17 bases. Looked up from germline, CDR1 is SGHAT and CDR2 is FQDESV (reference sequence). The CDR3, as DNA: TGTGCCAGCAGCTCTTGGGTAAGGAGATCCGGGGCCAACGTCCTGACTTTC. Its translation is CASSSWVRRSGANVLTF.

The rearrangement joins TRBV20-1 to TRBJ2-1, with TRBD2 matching 7 bases. Germline trimming cut 3 bases from V and 7 bases from J; bases unmatched to any gene: 3. In germline, CDR1 is DFQATT, CDR2 SNEGSKA (reference sequence). The length of the CDR3 is 12 residues. The CDR3 DNA is TGCAGTGCTAGTATTAGCGGGAATGAGCAGTTCTTC. It is translated as CSASISGNEQFF.

This clonotype was detected only a few times. The genes are TRBV11-2 and TRBJ2-7, with D unclear. Trimming took 2 bases from V and 4 from J, leaving 9 bases between them. CDR3 length: 13 residues. Germline CDR1 reads SGHAT; CDR2 reads FQNNGV. The CDR3 bases are TGTGCCAGCAGCTTAAGTCTAGTTTACGAGCAGTACGTC. Translation: CASSLSLVYEQYV.

The sample holds a few counts of this clonotype. The chain couples TRBV2 to TRBJ2-7; D not certain. Trimming took off 1 base at V and 2 bases at J, with 9 bases between the two ends. The CDR3 loop spans 14 amino acids. The germline V gene has CDR1 SNHLY and CDR2 FYNNEI. CDR3 coding DNA: TGTGCCAGCAGTGAAGGCGGACCCCCCTACGAGCAGTACTTC. It specifies CASSEGGPPYEQYF.